This T cell receptor (beta chain) was found in a study of chemoradiotherapy in HPV16-positive cancers. Repertoires were sampled repeatedly during chemoradiotherapy. Assay: immunoSEQ multiplex PCR; the TCRdb copy retains only in-frame clones and omits some. Here the sample spans approximately 12,000 clones, more than 65% being singletons. Trimming left V 6 bases short and J 6 bases short, with 13 bases between. CDR3 size: 13 residues. CDR1 is SGHNT, CDR2 YYREEE, per germline (reference sequence). This chain uses TRBV5-4 with TRBJ2-1; D unresolved. This clonotype was sampled from a human donor with HPV-associated anogenital cancer. Sampling was carried out from a patient who underwent chemoradiotherapy. The CDR3 reads CASTQAQLNEQFF. CDR3 nucleotide sequence: TGTGCCAGCACCCAAGCACAGCTCAATGAGCAGTTCTTC.